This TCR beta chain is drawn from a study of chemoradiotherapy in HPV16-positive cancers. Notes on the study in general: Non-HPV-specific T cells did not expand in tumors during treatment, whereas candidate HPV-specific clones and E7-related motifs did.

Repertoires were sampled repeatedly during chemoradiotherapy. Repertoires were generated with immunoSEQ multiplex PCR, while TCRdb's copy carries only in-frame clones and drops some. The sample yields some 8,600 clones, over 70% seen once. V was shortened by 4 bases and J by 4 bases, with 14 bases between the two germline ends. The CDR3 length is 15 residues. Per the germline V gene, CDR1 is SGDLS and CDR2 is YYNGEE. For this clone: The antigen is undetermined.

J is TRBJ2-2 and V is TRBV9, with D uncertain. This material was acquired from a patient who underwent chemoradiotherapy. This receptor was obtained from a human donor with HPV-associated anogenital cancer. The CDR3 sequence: CASSSPSEATGELFF. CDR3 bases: TGTGCCAGCAGCTCCCCCTCAGAGGCCACCGGGGAGCTGTTTTTT.